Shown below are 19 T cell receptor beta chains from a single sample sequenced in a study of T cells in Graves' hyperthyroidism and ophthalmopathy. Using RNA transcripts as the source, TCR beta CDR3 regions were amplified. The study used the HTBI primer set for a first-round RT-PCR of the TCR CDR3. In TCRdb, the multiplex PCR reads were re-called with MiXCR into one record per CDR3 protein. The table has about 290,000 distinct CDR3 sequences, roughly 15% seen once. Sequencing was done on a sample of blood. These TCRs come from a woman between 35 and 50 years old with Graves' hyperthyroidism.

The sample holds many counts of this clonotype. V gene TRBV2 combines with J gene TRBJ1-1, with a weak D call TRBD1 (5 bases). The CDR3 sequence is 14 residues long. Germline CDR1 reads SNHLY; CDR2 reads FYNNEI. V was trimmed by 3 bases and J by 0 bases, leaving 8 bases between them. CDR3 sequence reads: CASSDRGVNTEAFF. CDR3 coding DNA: TGTGCCAGCAGTGATAGGGGCGTGAACACTGAAGCTTTCTTT.

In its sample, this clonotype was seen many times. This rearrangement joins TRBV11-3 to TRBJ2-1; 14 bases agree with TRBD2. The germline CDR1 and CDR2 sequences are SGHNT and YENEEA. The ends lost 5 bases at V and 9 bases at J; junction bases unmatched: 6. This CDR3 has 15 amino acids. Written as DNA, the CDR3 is TGTGCCAGCAGCCCCGGACTAGCGGGAGGAACTGAGCAGTTCTTC. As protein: CASSPGLAGGTEQFF.

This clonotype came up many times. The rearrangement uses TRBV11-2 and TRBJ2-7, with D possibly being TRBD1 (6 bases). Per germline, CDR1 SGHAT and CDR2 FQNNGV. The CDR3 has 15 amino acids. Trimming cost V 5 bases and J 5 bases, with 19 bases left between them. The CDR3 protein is CASSLPWGLGHEQYF. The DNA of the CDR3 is TGTGCCAGCAGCCTACCATGGGGGCTGGGTCACGAGCAGTACTTC.

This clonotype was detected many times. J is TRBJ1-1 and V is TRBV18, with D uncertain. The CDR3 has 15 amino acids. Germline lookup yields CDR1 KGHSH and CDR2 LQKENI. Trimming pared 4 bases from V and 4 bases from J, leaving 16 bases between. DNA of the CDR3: TGTGCCAGCTCACTTTCTCTGGACCCGGGCACTGAAGCTTTCTTT. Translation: CASSLSLDPGTEAFF.

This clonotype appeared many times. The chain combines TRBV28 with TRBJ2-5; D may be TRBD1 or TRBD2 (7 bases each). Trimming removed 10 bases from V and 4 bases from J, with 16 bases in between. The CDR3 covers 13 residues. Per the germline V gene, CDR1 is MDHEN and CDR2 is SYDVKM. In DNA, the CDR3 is TGTGCCACCGGGACAGCGGGACCAGAGACCCAGTACTTC. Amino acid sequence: CATGTAGPETQYF.

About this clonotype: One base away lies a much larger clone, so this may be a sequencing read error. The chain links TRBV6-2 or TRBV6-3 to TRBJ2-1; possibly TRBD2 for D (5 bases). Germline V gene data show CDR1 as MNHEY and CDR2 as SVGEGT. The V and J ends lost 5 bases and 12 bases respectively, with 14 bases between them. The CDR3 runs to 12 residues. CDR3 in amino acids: CASSVPGIRQFF. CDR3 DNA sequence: TGTGCCAGCAGTGTACCGGGGATAAGGCAGTTCTTC.

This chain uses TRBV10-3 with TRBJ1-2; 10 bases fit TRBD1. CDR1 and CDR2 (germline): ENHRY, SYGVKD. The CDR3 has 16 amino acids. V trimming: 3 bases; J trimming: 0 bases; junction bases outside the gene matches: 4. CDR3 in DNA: TGTGCCATCAGTGACGGGACAGGGGCTGCTAACTATGGCTACACCTTC. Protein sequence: CAISDGTGAANYGYTF.

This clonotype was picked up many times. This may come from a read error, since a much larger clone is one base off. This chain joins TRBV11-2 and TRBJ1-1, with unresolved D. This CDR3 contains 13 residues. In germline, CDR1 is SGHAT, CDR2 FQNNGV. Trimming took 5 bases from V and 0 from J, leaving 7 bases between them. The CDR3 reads CASSHGLNTEAFF. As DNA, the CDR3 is TGTGCCAGCAGCCATGGTCTGAACACTGAAGCTTTCTTT.

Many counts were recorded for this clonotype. For the CDR3, the DNA is TGTGCCAGCAGCCGGATCAGGGGGGAAAACATTCAGTACTTC. Amino acid sequence: CASSRIRGENIQYF. The V call is TRBV5-6, the J call TRBJ2-4, with D tentatively TRBD1 (7 bases). V was trimmed by 4 bases and J by 5 bases, leaving 13 bases between them. Germline CDR1 reads SGHDT; CDR2 reads YYEEEE. The CDR3 sequence is 14 residues long.

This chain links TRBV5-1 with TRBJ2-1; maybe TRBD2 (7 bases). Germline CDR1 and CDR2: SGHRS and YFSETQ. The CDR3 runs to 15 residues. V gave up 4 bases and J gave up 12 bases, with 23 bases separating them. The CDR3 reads CASSPLAGDSTGQFF. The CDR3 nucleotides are TGCGCCAGCAGCCCCTTGGCGGGAGATTCGACAGGGCAGTTCTTC. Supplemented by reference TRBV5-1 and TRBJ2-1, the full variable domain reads KAGVTQTPRYLIKTRGQQVTLSCSPISGHRSVSWYQQTPGQGLQFLFEYFSETQRNKGNFPGRFSGRQFSNSRSEMNVSTLELGDSALYLCASSPLAGDSTGQFFGPGTRLTVL.

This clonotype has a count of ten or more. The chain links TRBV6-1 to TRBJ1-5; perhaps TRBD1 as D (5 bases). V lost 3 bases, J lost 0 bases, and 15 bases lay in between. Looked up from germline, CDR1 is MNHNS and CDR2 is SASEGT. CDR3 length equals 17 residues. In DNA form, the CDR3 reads TGTGCCAGCAGTGATAAGGGACGGAGAAATAGCAATCAGCCCCAGCATTTT. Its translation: CASSDKGRRNSNQPQHF.

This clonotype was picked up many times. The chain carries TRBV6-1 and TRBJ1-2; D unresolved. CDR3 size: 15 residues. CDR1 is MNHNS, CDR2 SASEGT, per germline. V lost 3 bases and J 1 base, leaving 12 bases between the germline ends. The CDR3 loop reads CASSDLGSLNYGYTF. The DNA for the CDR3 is TGTGCCAGCAGTGATCTGGGCAGCCTTAACTATGGCTACACCTTC.

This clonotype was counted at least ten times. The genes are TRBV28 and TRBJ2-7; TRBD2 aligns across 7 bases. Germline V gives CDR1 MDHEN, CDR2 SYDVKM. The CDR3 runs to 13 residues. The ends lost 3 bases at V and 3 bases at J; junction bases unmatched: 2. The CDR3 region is CASSLGGDYEQYF. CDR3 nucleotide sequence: TGTGCCAGCAGTTTGGGAGGGGACTACGAGCAGTACTTC.

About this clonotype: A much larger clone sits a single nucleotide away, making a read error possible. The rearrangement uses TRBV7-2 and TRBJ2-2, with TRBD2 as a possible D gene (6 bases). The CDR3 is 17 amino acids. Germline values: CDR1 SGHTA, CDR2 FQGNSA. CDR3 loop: CASSLARQWKNTGEPFF. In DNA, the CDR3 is TGTGCCAGCAGCCTAGCGCGACAGTGGAAGAACACCGGGGAGCCGTTTTTT.

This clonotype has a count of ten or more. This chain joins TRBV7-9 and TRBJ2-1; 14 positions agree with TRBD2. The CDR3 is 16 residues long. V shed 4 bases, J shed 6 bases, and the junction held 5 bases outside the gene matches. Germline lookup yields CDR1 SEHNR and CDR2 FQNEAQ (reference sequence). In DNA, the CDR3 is TGTGCCAGCAGCTACCCGGGACTAGCGGGAGTCAATGAGCAGTTCTTC. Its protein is CASSYPGLAGVNEQFF.

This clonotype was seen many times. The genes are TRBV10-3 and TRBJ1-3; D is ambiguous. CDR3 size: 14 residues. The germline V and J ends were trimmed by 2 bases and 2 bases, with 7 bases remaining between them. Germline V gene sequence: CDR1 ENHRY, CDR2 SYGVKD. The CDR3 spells CAISEVKAGNTIYF. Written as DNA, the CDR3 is TGTGCCATCAGTGAGGTGAAAGCTGGAAACACCATATATTTT.

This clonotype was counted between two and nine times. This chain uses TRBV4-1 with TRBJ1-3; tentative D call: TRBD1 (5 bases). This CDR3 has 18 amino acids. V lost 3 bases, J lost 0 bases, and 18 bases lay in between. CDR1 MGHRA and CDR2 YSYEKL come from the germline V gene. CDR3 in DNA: TGCGCCAGCAGCCACCCCCGTGGGGCCCCAAACTCTGGAAACACCATATATTTT. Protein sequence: CASSHPRGAPNSGNTIYF.

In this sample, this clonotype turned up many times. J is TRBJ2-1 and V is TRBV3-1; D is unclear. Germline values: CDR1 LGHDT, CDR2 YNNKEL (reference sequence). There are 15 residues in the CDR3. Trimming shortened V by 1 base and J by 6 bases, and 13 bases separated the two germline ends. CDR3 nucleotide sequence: TGTGCCAGCAGCCAAGTCAGGAGTACAATCAATGAGCAGTTCTTC. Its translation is CASSQVRSTINEQFF.

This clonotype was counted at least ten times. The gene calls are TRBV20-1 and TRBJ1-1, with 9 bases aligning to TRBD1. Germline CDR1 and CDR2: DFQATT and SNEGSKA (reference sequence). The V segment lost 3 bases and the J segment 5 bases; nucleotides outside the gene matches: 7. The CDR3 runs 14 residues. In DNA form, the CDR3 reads TGCAGTGCTAGGGAATATGACAGGGGGACTGAAGCTTTCTTT. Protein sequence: CSAREYDRGTEAFF.